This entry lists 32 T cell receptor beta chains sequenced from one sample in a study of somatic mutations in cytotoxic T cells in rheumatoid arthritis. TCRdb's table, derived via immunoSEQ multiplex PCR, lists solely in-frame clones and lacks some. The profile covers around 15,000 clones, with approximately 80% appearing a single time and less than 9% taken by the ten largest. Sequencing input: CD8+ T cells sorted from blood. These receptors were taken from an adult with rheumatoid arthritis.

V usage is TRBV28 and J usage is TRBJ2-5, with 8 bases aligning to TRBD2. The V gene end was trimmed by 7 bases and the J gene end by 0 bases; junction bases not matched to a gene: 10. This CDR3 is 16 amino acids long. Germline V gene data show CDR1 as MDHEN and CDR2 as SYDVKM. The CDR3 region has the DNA TGTGCCAGCACCTCCATGGCGGGGGGAAACCAAGAGACCCAGTACTTC. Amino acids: CASTSMAGGNQETQYF.

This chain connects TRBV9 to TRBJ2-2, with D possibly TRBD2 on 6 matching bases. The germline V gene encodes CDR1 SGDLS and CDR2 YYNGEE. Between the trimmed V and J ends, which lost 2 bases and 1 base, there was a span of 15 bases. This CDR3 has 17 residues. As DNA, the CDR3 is TGTGCCAGCAGCGTCCCCCTAGCGACTCAGAACACCGGGGAGCTGTTTTTT. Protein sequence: CASSVPLATQNTGELFF.

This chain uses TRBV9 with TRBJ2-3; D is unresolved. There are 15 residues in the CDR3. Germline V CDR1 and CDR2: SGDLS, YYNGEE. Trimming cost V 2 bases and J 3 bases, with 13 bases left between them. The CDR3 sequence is CASSVSYQVTDTQYF. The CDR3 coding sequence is TGTGCCAGCAGCGTTAGTTACCAGGTAACAGATACGCAGTATTTT.

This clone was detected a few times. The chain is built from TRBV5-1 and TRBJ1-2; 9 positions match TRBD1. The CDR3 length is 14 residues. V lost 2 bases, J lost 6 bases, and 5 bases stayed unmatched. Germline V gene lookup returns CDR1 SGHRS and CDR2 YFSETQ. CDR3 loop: CASSLDRGRDGYTF. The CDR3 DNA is TGCGCCAGCAGCTTAGACAGGGGGAGGGATGGCTACACCTTC.

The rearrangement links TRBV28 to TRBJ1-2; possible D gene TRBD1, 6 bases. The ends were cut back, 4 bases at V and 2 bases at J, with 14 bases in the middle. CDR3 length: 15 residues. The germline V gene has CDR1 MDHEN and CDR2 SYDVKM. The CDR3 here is CASSSNRALNYGYTF. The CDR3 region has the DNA TGTGCCAGCAGTTCCAACAGGGCCTTAAACTATGGCTACACCTTC.

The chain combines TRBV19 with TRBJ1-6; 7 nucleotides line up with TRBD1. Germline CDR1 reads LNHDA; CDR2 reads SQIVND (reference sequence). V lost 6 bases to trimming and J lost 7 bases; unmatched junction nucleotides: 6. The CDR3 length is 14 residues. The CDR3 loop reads CASREGAVNSPLHF. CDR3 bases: TGTGCCAGTAGGGAGGGGGCGGTCAATTCACCCCTCCACTTT.

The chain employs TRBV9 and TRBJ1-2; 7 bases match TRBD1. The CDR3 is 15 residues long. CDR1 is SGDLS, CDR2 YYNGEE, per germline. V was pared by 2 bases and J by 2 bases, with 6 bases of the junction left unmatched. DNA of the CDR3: TGTGCCAGCAGCGTGGGCACGACAGGGAACTATGGCTACACCTTC. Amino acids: CASSVGTTGNYGYTF. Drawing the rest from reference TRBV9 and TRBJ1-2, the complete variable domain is DSGVTQTPKHLITATGQRVTLRCSPRSGDLSVYWYQQSLDQGLQFLIQYYNGEERAKGNILERFSAQQFPDLHSELNLSSLELGDSALYFCASSVGTTGNYGYTFGSGTRLTVV.

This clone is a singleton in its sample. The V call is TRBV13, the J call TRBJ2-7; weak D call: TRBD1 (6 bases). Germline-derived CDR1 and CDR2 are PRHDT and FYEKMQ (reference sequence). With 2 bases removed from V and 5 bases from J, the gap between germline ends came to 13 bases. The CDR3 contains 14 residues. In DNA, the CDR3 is TGTGCCAGCAGCTTATCCCCCGACAGGCACGAGCAGTACTTC. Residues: CASSLSPDRHEQYF.

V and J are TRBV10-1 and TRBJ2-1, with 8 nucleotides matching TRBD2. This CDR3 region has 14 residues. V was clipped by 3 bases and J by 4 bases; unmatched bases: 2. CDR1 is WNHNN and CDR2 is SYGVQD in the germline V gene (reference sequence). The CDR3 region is CASSDSGGYNEQFF. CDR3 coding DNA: TGCGCCAGCAGTGATTCGGGAGGGTACAATGAGCAGTTCTTC.

In nucleotides, the CDR3 is TGTGCCAGCAGTTTAAACGTCGACAGCAATCAGCCCCAGCATTTT. Translating it yields CASSLNVDSNQPQHF. The rearrangement uses TRBV28 and TRBJ1-5, with unresolved D. This CDR3 is 15 amino acids long. Trimming stripped 2 bases from V and 1 base from J, with 9 bases between. Per germline, CDR1 MDHEN and CDR2 SYDVKM. The full variable domain, completed using reference TRBV28 and TRBJ1-5, is DVKVTQSSRYLVKRTGEKVFLECVQDMDHENMFWYRQDPGLGLRLIYFSYDVKMKEKGDIPEGYSVSREKKERFSLILESASTNQTSMYLCASSLNVDSNQPQHFGDGTRLSIL.

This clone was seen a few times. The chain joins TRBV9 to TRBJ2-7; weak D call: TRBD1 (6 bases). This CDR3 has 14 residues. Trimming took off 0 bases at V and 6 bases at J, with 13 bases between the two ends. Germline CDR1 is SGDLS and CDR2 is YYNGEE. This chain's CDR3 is CASSVAYRGGEQYF. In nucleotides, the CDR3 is TGTGCCAGCAGCGTAGCCTATCGAGGGGGCGAGCAGTACTTC.

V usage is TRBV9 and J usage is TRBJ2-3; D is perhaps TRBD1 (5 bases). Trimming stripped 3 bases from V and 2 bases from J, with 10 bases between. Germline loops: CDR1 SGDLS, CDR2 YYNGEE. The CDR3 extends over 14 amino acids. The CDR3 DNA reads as TGTGCCAGCAGCGGGACGGACAACACAGATACGCAGTATTTT. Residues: CASSGTDNTDTQYF.

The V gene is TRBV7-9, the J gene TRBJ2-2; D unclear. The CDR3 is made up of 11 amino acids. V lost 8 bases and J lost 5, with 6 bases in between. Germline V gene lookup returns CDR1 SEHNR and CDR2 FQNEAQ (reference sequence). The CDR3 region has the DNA TGTGCCAGCCAAGGGACCGGGGAGCTGTTTTTT. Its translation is CASQGTGELFF.

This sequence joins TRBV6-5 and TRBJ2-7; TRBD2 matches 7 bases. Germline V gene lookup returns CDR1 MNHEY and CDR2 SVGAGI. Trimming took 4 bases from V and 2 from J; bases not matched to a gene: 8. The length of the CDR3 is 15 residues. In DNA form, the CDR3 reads TGTGCCAGCAGTTCCGTAGCGGGCTTAACCTACGAGCAGTACTTC. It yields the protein CASSSVAGLTYEQYF.

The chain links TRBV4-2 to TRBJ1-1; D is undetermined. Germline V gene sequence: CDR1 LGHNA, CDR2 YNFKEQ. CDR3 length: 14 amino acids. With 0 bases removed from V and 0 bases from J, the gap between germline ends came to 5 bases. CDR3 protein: CASSQDTVNTEAFF. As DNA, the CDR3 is TGTGCCAGCAGCCAAGACACAGTGAACACTGAAGCTTTCTTT.

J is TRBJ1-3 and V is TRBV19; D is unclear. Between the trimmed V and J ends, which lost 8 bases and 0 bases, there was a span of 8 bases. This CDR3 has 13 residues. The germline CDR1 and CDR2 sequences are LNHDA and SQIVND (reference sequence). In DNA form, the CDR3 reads TGTGCCAGTTCCGCAAGCTCTGGAAACACCATATATTTT. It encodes CASSASSGNTIYF.

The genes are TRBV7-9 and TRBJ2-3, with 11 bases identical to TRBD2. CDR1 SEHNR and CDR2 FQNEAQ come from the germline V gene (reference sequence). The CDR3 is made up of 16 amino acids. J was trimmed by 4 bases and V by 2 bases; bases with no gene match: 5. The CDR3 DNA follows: TGTGCCAGCAGCTTAAAGAAACTAGCGGGAGCAGATACGCAGTATTTT. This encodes CASSLKKLAGADTQYF.

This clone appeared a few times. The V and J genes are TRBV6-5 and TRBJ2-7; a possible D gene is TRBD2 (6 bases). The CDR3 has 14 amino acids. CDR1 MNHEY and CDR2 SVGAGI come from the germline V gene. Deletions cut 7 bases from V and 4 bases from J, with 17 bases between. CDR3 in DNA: TGTGCCAGCATCTGGGCAGGGAGGATTTACGAGCAGTACTTC. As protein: CASIWAGRIYEQYF.

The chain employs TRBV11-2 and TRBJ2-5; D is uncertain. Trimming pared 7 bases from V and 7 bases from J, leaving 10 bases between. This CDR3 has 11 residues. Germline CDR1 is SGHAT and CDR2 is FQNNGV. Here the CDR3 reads CASKYLGTQYF. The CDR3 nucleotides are TGTGCCAGCAAATACCTAGGGACCCAGTACTTC.

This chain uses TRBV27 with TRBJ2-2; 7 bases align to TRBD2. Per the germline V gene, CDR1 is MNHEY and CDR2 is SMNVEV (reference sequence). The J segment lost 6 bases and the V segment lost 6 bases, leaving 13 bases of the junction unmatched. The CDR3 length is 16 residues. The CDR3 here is CASSPKERDSAGELFF. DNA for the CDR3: TGTGCCAGCAGCCCCAAAGAGCGGGACTCAGCCGGGGAGCTGTTTTTT.

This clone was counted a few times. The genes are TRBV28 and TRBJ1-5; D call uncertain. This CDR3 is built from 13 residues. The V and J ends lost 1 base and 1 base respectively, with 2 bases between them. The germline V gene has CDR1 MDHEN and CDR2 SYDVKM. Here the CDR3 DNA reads TGTGCCAGCAGTTTATTGAGCAATCAGCCCCAGCATTTT. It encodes CASSLLSNQPQHF.

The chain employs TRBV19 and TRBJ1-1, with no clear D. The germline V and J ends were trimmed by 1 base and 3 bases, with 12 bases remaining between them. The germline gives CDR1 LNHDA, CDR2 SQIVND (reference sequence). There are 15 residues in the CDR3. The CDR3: CASSIGGEGDTEAFF. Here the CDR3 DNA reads TGTGCCAGTAGTATAGGCGGTGAAGGCGACACTGAAGCTTTCTTT.

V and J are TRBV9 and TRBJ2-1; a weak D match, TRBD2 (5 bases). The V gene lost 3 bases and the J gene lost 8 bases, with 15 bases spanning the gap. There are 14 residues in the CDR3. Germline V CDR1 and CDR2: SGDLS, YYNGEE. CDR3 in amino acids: CASSAQRFGDEQFF. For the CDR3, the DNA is TGTGCCAGCAGCGCCCAACGATTCGGGGATGAGCAGTTCTTC.

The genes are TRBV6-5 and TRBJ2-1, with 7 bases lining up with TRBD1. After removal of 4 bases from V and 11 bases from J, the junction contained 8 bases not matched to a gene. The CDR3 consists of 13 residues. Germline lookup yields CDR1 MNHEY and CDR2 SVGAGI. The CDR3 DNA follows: TGTGCCAGCAGTTTCTCATTGACAGGGAAGCAGTTCTTC. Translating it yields CASSFSLTGKQFF.

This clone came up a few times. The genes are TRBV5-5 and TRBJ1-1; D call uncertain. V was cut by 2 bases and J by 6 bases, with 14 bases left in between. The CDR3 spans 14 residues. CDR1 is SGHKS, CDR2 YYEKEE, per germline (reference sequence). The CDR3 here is CASSLVGQRAEAFF. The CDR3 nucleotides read TGTGCCAGCAGCTTAGTAGGGCAGAGGGCTGAAGCTTTCTTT.

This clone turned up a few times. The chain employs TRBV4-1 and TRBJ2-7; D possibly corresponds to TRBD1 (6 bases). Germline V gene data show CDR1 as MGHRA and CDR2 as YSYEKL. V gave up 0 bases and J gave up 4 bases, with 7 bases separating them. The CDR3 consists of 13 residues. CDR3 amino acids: CASSQDQGYEQYF. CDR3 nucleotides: TGCGCCAGCAGCCAAGATCAGGGGTACGAGCAGTACTTC.

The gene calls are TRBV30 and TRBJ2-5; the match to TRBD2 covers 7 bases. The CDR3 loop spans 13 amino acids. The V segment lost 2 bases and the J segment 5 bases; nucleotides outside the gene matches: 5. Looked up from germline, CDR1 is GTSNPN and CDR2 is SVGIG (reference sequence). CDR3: CAWSQAGFETQYF. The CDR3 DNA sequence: TGTGCCTGGAGTCAAGCGGGATTCGAGACCCAGTACTTC.

The CDR3 loop is CASSLAGGAEGNTIYF. The CDR3 nucleotides read TGTGCCAGCAGCCTCGCCGGTGGGGCAGAAGGAAACACCATATATTTT. J is TRBJ1-3 and V is TRBV13, with a tentative D call TRBD1 (5 bases). The CDR3 extends over 16 amino acids. Deletions cut 5 bases from V and 4 bases from J, with 18 bases between. CDR1 is PRHDT, CDR2 FYEKMQ, per germline (reference sequence).

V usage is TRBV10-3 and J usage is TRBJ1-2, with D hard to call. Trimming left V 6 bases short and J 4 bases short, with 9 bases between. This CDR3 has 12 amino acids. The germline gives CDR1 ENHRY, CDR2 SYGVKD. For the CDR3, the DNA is TGTGCCATCAGGGCAGATCGCTATGGCTACACCTTC. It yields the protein CAIRADRYGYTF.

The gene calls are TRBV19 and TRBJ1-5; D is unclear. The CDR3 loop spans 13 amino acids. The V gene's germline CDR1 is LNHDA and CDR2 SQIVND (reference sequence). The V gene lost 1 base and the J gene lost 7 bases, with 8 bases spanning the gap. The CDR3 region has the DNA TGTGCCAGTAGTATAGGCCCTTGGCAGCCCCAGCATTTT. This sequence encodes CASSIGPWQPQHF.

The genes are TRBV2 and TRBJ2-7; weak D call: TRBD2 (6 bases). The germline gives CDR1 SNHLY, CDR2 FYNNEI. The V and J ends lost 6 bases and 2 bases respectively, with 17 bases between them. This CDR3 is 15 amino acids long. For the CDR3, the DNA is TGTGCCAGCAGCCCGGGTAGCGGAGCTCCCTACGAGCAGTACTTC. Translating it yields CASSPGSGAPYEQYF.

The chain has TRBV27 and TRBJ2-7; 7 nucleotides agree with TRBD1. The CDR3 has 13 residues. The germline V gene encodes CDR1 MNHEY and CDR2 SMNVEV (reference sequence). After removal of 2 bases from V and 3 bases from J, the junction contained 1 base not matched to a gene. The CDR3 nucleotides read TGTGCCAGCAGTTTAGCAGGGGGCTACGAGCAGTACTTC. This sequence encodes CASSLAGGYEQYF.